The 25 T cell receptor beta chains presented below share a single source sample, sequenced in a study of blood T cells in healthy people across ages. Next came a second PCR, run for roughly 6 to 11 cycles, which used a sample-barcoded 5' primer along with a J-beta primer mix. One entry per CDR3 protein, called by TCRdb with MiXCR from the 5' RACE reads. The sample includes 550,000 to 750,000 distinct CDR3 sequences, around a fifth of them seen just once. Sequences were obtained from blood. These receptors came from a man between 65 and 80 years old in good health.

This clonotype turned up a few times. V and J are TRBV7-9 and TRBJ2-3, with D possibly being TRBD1 (5 bases). The ends were cut back, 5 bases at V and 6 bases at J, with 15 bases in the middle. CDR1 is SEHNR and CDR2 is FQNEAQ in the germline V gene (reference sequence). This CDR3 has 14 amino acids. CDR3 loop: CASSATGRRDTQYF. The CDR3 DNA sequence: TGTGCCAGCAGCGCTACAGGCCGCAGGGATACGCAGTATTTT.

This clonotype was found a few times. The J gene is TRBJ2-3, the V gene TRBV10-2; D ambiguous. There are 13 residues in the CDR3. Germline loops: CDR1 WSHSY, CDR2 SAAADI. Trimming took 3 bases from V and 7 from J, leaving 11 bases between them. CDR3 loop: CASSDGDLNTQYF. CDR3 DNA sequence: TGCGCCAGCAGTGATGGGGATCTGAATACGCAGTATTTT.

CDR3 nucleotides: TGTGCCAGCAGCGTAGCTGTGGCAGGGGGCCAAAACATTCAGTACTTC. Translation: CASSVAVAGGQNIQYF. The genes are TRBV9 and TRBJ2-4, with TRBD1 matching 8 bases. J was trimmed by 5 bases and V by 0 bases; bases with no gene match: 7. The CDR3 runs 16 residues. Germline values: CDR1 SGDLS, CDR2 YYNGEE.

This rearrangement joins TRBV12-3 or TRBV12-4 to TRBJ1-1; 10 nucleotides match TRBD1. V lost 7 bases to trimming and J lost 4 bases; unmatched junction nucleotides: 3. CDR3 length: 13 residues. CDR3 bases: TGTGCCAGCAACCGGGACAGGGGCACTGAAGCTTTCTTT. As protein: CASNRDRGTEAFF.

In its sample, this clonotype was seen a few times. The V gene is TRBV6-2 or TRBV6-3, the J gene TRBJ2-7, with D uncertain. Per the germline V gene, CDR1 is MNHEY and CDR2 is SVGEGT. The CDR3 consists of 14 residues. V was shortened by 5 bases and J by 6 bases, with 17 bases between the two germline ends. This chain's CDR3 is CASSRPLGTAEQYF. Here the CDR3 DNA reads TGTGCCAGCAGTCGGCCTCTGGGTACGGCCGAGCAGTACTTC.

The chain employs TRBV6-6 and TRBJ2-7; D unresolved. Germline-derived CDR1 and CDR2 are MNHNY and SVGAGI (reference sequence). V lost 0 bases and J 6 bases, leaving 9 bases between the germline ends. This CDR3 comprises 13 residues. The CDR3 sequence: CASSYSTQPEQYF. CDR3 nucleotides: TGTGCCAGCAGTTACTCGACGCAACCCGAGCAGTACTTC.

The rearrangement joins TRBV7-2 to TRBJ1-5; no definite D call. The CDR3 sequence is 15 residues long. V lost 3 bases and J lost 0, with 9 bases in between. Germline values: CDR1 SGHTA, CDR2 FQGNSA. The CDR3 nucleotides are TGTGCCAGCAGCTTCGCCCGAAATAGCAATCAGCCCCAGCATTTT. This gives the protein CASSFARNSNQPQHF.

This clonotype was detected only a few times. CDR3 region: CATRQGASTGELFF. CDR3 sequence (DNA): TGTGCCACCCGACAGGGGGCGAGCACCGGGGAGCTGTTTTTT. The chain couples TRBV6-5 to TRBJ2-2, with TRBD1 matching over 10 bases. The CDR3 is made up of 14 amino acids. CDR1 is MNHEY, CDR2 SVGAGI, per germline. With V trimmed by 10 bases and J by 4 bases, 6 bases remained unmatched.

The V gene is TRBV28, the J gene TRBJ2-4; TRBD2 aligns across 10 bases. Germline V gene data show CDR1 as MDHEN and CDR2 as SYDVKM. This CDR3 comprises 18 residues. Losses at the gene ends were 3 bases for V and 2 bases for J; bases not matched to a gene: 10. In DNA form, the CDR3 reads TGTGCCAGCAGTTTGCCTAGCGGGAGTTCATTGTCCAAAAACATTCAGTACTTC. Residues: CASSLPSGSSLSKNIQYF.

This chain links TRBV7-3 with TRBJ2-1; no clear D. V was shortened by 2 bases and J by 7 bases, with 12 bases between the two germline ends. The CDR3 spans 14 residues. Germline-derived CDR1 and CDR2 are SGHTA and FQGTGA. DNA of the CDR3: TGTGCCAGCAGCTTAGAGTTCGGGCTAAATGAGCAGTTCTTC. It encodes CASSLEFGLNEQFF.

A few counts support this clonotype. The chain combines TRBV2 with TRBJ2-5, with D unresolved. Trimming took off 2 bases at V and 5 bases at J, with 9 bases between the two ends. There are 13 residues in the CDR3. Per germline, CDR1 SNHLY and CDR2 FYNNEI. The CDR3 DNA is TGTGCCAGCAGTGAATCTAGAAAGGAGACCCAGTACTTC. This codes for CASSESRKETQYF.

The chain recombines TRBV18 with TRBJ2-5; 8 bases agree with TRBD1. Germline lookup yields CDR1 KGHSH and CDR2 LQKENI. Trimming at V came to 0 bases and at J to 5 bases, leaving 2 bases not matched to a gene. This CDR3 contains 14 residues. CDR3 nucleotides: TGTGCCAGCTCACCACCGACAGGGGTGGAGACCCAGTACTTC. As protein: CASSPPTGVETQYF. The full variable domain, completed using reference TRBV18 and TRBJ2-5, is NAGVMQNPRHLVRRRGQEARLRCSPMKGHSHVYWYRQLPEEGLKFMVYLQKENIIDESGMPKERFSAEFPKEGPSILRIQQVVRGDSAAYFCASSPPTGVETQYFGPGTRLLVL.

This clonotype was counted many times. The rearrangement uses TRBV12-3 or TRBV12-4 and TRBJ1-4; D gene uncertain. The CDR3 is 14 residues long. Trimming shortened V by 7 bases and J by 2 bases, and 11 bases separated the two germline ends. The CDR3 nucleotides read TGTGCCAGCACCCTGTTCGGGACTAATGAAAAACTGTTTTTT. Translating it yields CASTLFGTNEKLFF.

The chain uses TRBV7-8 and TRBJ1-1; 7 bases align to TRBD1. Germline V gene sequence: CDR1 SGHVS, CDR2 FQNEAQ. This CDR3 comprises 13 residues. The V segment lost 1 base and the J segment 5 bases; nucleotides outside the gene matches: 1. CDR3 amino acids: CASSLVQGTEAFF. For the CDR3, the DNA is TGTGCCAGCAGCTTAGTACAGGGGACTGAAGCTTTCTTT. Using reference TRBV7-8 and TRBJ1-1 for the parts outside the CDR3, the full variable domain is GAGVSQSPRYKVAKRGQDVALRCDPISGHVSLFWYQQALGQGPEFLTYFQNEAQLDKSGLPSDRFFAERPEGSVSTLKIQRTQQEDSAVYLCASSLVQGTEAFFGQGTRLTVV.

This chain links TRBV6-2 or TRBV6-3 with TRBJ2-1, with D possibly being TRBD1 (5 bases). The V and J ends lost 5 bases and 9 bases respectively, with 17 bases between them. CDR1 is MNHEY and CDR2 is SVGEGT in the germline V gene. The CDR3 sequence is 14 residues long. The DNA for the CDR3 is TGTGCCAGCAGTCATATTGCCGACAGCCTTGAGCAGTTCTTC. Translating it yields CASSHIADSLEQFF.

Only a few counts were recorded for this clonotype. J is TRBJ2-4 and V is TRBV6-1, with D tentatively TRBD2 (6 bases). The V end lost 2 bases, the J end lost 0 bases, and 11 bases lay between the germline ends. CDR1 and CDR2 (germline): MNHNS, SASEGT. The CDR3 consists of 16 residues. The CDR3 nucleotides are TGTGCCAGCAGTGAAACGGCGGGATTAGCCAAAAACATTCAGTACTTC. Translating gives CASSETAGLAKNIQYF.

V gene TRBV20-1 combines with J gene TRBJ2-4, with D perhaps being TRBD1 or TRBD2 (5 bases each). V lost 4 bases and J 0 bases, leaving 13 bases between the germline ends. This CDR3 is built from 15 residues. In germline, CDR1 is DFQATT, CDR2 SNEGSKA (reference sequence). In nucleotides, the CDR3 is TGCAGTGCTATGCAGGGAGCTCTAGCCAAAAACATTCAGTACTTC. It specifies CSAMQGALAKNIQYF.

This clonotype was counted only a few times. The chain combines TRBV20-1 with TRBJ2-5; D is ambiguous. The DNA end lines up better with TRBJ2-1; the J call may be wrong. The CDR3 runs 12 residues. Per germline, CDR1 DFQATT and CDR2 SNEGSKA (reference sequence). In DNA form, the CDR3 reads TGCAGTGCTAGAGATGCAAGGCTCGCTCAGTTCTTC. It encodes CSARDARLAQFF.

J is TRBJ2-1 and V is TRBV10-3; 10 nucleotides line up with TRBD2. V was clipped by 6 bases and J by 7 bases; unmatched bases: 12. The CDR3 totals 16 residues. Germline values: CDR1 ENHRY, CDR2 SYGVKD. CDR3 coding DNA: TGTGCCATCAGCCCACGAAAAGCGGGAGGGTTTAATGAGCAGTTCTTC. As protein: CAISPRKAGGFNEQFF.

For this clonotype: Sequence at one end of the junction differs from germline and may be a read error. The V and J genes are TRBV3-1 and TRBJ2-1, with 7 bases that match TRBD2. Germline loops: CDR1 LGHDT, CDR2 YNNKEL (reference sequence). The CDR3 is 13 amino acids. The CDR3 nucleotides read TGTGCCAGCAGCCAAGATTCGGTACTAGCGAAGTACTTC. It translates to CASSQDSVLAKYF.

The V gene is TRBV7-2, the J gene TRBJ1-2, with unresolved D. V was shortened by 5 bases and J by 0 bases, with 16 bases between the two germline ends. CDR1 SGHTA and CDR2 FQGNSA come from the germline V gene. The CDR3 has 16 residues. CDR3 region: CASSPGTVKANYGYTF. The CDR3, as DNA: TGTGCCAGCAGCCCAGGCACAGTTAAAGCTAACTATGGCTACACCTTC.

This chain links TRBV2 with TRBJ2-2; 7 bases agree with TRBD1. The trim removed 3 bases at V and 10 bases at J, leaving 11 bases unmatched. Per the germline V gene, CDR1 is SNHLY and CDR2 is FYNNEI. This CDR3 comprises 15 residues. The CDR3: CASSDRDRDSQELFF. The CDR3 bases are TGTGCCAGCAGTGACCGGGACAGAGACAGCCAGGAGCTGTTTTTT.

The chain recombines TRBV5-6 with TRBJ2-7; 8 bases are a match to TRBD1. CDR3 length: 15 amino acids. Trimming took 2 bases from V and 2 from J; bases not matched to a gene: 6. Per the germline V gene, CDR1 is SGHDT and CDR2 is YYEEEE. In DNA form, the CDR3 reads TGTGCCAGCAGCTTTCCCGGACAGGGAGCCTACGAGCAGTACTTC. Its translation: CASSFPGQGAYEQYF.

The chain couples TRBV11-2 to TRBJ2-1; D remains unclear. Trimming took off 2 bases at V and 0 bases at J, with 8 bases between the two ends. This CDR3 is 15 amino acids long. The germline gives CDR1 SGHAT, CDR2 FQNNGV. CDR3 in DNA: TGTGCCAGCAGCTTACTGTACTCCTCCTACAATGAGCAGTTCTTC. Protein product: CASSLLYSSYNEQFF.

The chain carries TRBV25-1 and TRBJ1-6; no clear D. The CDR3 totals 15 residues. V was cut by 3 bases and J by 6 bases, with 12 bases left in between. Germline loops: CDR1 MGHDK, CDR2 SYGVNS. CDR3 residues: CASSDSSYVNSPLHF. The CDR3, as DNA: TGTGCCAGCAGTGATTCGTCGTACGTTAATTCACCCCTCCACTTT.